These T cell receptor beta chains were read from a single sample in a study of regulatory T cells in long-lasting Graves disease. TCRdb re-derived calls from the multiplex PCR reads in MiXCR, one entry per CDR3 protein. The sample has hundreds of thousands of distinct CDR3 sequences; around 12% are singletons. Another study also made use of these data, one on T cells in Graves' hyperthyroidism and ophthalmopathy.

Sequences were derived from peripheral blood mononuclear cells (PBMCs), sampled at new diagnosis, from a patient treated with antithyroid drugs. The receptors shown here come from a woman in her 30s with Graves disease. CDR3s include the opening cysteine and the closing phenylalanine or tryptophan. D genes are given only for firm matches. Rows give clone size only sometimes, using once, few, many, or a class for an expanded clone.

D,V,J,size,CDR3,DNA
TRBD1,TRBV29-1,TRBJ2-1,many,CSVEGQGVSYNEQFF,TGCAGCGTTGAAGGACAGGGAGTCTCCTACAATGAGCAGTTCTTC
NA,TRBV24-1,TRBJ2-3,many,CATSDPAGNSDGTDTQYF,TGTGCCACCAGTGACCCGGCAGGAAACTCCGATGGCACAGATACGCAGTATTTT
NA,TRBV15,TRBJ2-4,few,CATSRDSGRTAKNIQYF,TGTGCCACCAGCAGAGATAGTGGGAGGACGGCCAAAAACATTCAGTACTTC
TRBD2,TRBV27,TRBJ2-1,many,CASSPAGLAGGRPYNEQFF,TGTGCCAGCAGTCCCGCGGGACTAGCGGGAGGTCGCCCCTACAATGAGCAGTTCTTC
TRBD1,TRBV7-2,TRBJ2-4,many,CASSPDRAANIQYF,TGTGCCAGCAGCCCGGACAGGGCTGCGAACATTCAGTACTTC
NA,TRBV7-2,TRBJ1-1,few,CASSPMSGQNTEAFF,TGCGCCAGCAGCCCCATGTCGGGACAGAACACTGAAGCTTTCTTT
NA,TRBV19,TRBJ1-5,many,CASSIEAGRPNQPQHF,TGTGCCAGTAGTATAGAGGCGGGACGGCCCAATCAGCCCCAGCATTTT
TRBD1,TRBV29-1,TRBJ2-7,few,CSVARSRDRASYEQYF,TGCAGCGTTGCCCGGAGCCGGGACAGGGCTTCCTACGAGCAGTACTTC
NA,TRBV9,TRBJ1-3,few,CASSVGQGNTIYF,TGTGCCAGCAGCGTAGGACAGGGAAACACCATATATTTT
NA,TRBV9,TRBJ2-3,many,CASSVAPRVTDTQYF,TGTGCCAGCAGCGTAGCTCCCAGGGTCACAGATACGCAGTATTTT
TRBD1,TRBV7-9,TRBJ2-7,many,CASSYRGPYEQYF,TGTGCCAGCAGCTACAGGGGCCCCTACGAGCAGTACTTC
NA,TRBV2,TRBJ2-3,many,CASGNTDTQYF,TGTGCCAGCGGTAACACAGATACGCAGTATTTT
NA,TRBV30,TRBJ2-3,many,CAWLLQGTDTQYF,TGTGCCTGGCTCTTACAGGGTACAGATACGCAGTATTTT
TRBD1,TRBV6-5,TRBJ1-4,many,CASSYYGTGREKLFF,TGTGCCAGCAGTTACTATGGGACAGGGCGTGAAAAACTGTTTTTT
NA,TRBV6-1,TRBJ2-7,many,CASKGVSYEQYF,TGTGCCAGCAAGGGGGTCTCCTACGAGCAGTACTTC
TRBD2,TRBV20-1,TRBJ2-1,NA,CSARDQGGSTYNEQFF,TGCAGTGCTAGAGATCAAGGCGGGAGCACCTACAATGAGCAGTTCTTC
TRBD2,TRBV9,TRBJ2-5,few,CASSVEPGGETQYF,TGTGCCAGCAGCGTAGAGCCGGGAGGGGAGACCCAGTACTTC
TRBD2,TRBV9,TRBJ2-1,few,CASSVGVAGPYNEQFF,TGTGCCAGCAGCGTAGGAGTAGCGGGACCCTACAATGAGCAGTTCTTC
TRBD1,TRBV20-1,TRBJ1-4,many,CSADGTGGGKLFF,TGCAGTGCGGATGGGACAGGGGGCGGAAAACTGTTTTTT
NA,TRBV24-1,TRBJ2-5,many,CATSKTANQETQYF,TGTGCCACCAGTAAGACGGCCAACCAAGAGACCCAGTACTTC
NA,TRBV2,TRBJ2-1,many,CASSQDRRASNEQFF,TGTGCCAGCAGCCAAGATAGGAGGGCTTCCAATGAGCAGTTCTTC
NA,TRBV20-1,TRBJ2-3,NA,CSARRYESTDTQYF,TGCAGTGCTAGAAGATACGAGAGCACAGATACGCAGTATTTT
TRBD2,TRBV7-9,TRBJ2-3,many,CASSVAGGPDTQYF,TGTGCCAGCAGCGTAGCGGGAGGGCCAGATACGCAGTATTTT
NA,TRBV20-1,TRBJ2-3,many,CSARDIGFADTQYF,TGCAGTGCTAGAGATATCGGTTTCGCAGATACGCAGTATTTT
NA,TRBV20-1,TRBJ1-1,NA,CNASVNSATEAFF,TGCAATGCTAGTGTCAATTCGGCCACTGAAGCTTTCTTT
TRBD2,TRBV7-9,TRBJ2-7,many,CASSLTSGLKFYEQYF,TGTGCCAGCAGCTTGACTAGCGGTCTGAAATTCTACGAGCAGTACTTC
TRBD2,TRBV7-2,TRBJ2-7,NA,CAGSGGTSGSYEQYF,TGTGCCGGCAGCGGGGGGACAAGCGGGAGCTACGAGCAGTACTTC
NA,TRBV2,TRBJ2-7,NA,CASSFRGRGPYEQYF,TGTGCCAGCAGCTTCCGTGGGCGGGGCCCCTACGAGCAGTACTTC
NA,TRBV13,TRBJ2-7,NA,CASSSSTSSYEQYF,TGTGCCAGCAGCTCGTCGACTAGCTCCTACGAGCAGTACTTC
NA,TRBV13,TRBJ2-3,NA,CASSYESFGGIADTQYF,TGTGCCAGCAGCTACGAAAGTTTCGGGGGAATAGCAGATACGCAGTATTTT
TRBD2,TRBV11-3,TRBJ2-7,many,CASSLRGLAVEQYF,TGTGCCAGCAGCTTAAGGGGACTAGCGGTCGAGCAGTACTTC
NA,TRBV20-1,TRBJ1-5,few,CSARDLRRAHQPQHF,TGCAGTGCTAGAGATTTGAGGAGGGCGCATCAGCCCCAGCATTTT
TRBD1,TRBV3-1,TRBJ2-4,many,CASSSNRGRKNIQYF,TGTGCCAGCAGCTCCAACAGGGGACGCAAAAACATTCAGTACTTC
NA,TRBV7-6,TRBJ2-5,many,CASSRRQETQYF,TGTGCCAGCAGTCGTCGACAAGAGACCCAGTACTTC
TRBD1,TRBV12-3/TRBV12-4,TRBJ1-6,many,CASSLSARQGISPLHF,TGTGCCAGCAGTTTAAGCGCGAGACAGGGGATTTCACCCCTCCACTTT
TRBD1,TRBV2,TRBJ2-7,many,CASSVDRGEQYF,TGTGCCAGCAGCGTAGACAGGGGGGAGCAGTACTTC
NA,TRBV12-3/TRBV12-4,TRBJ2-2,few,CASSAQGDGELFF,TGTGCCAGCAGTGCTCAGGGAGACGGGGAGCTGTTTTTT
TRBD2,TRBV20-1,TRBJ2-3,NA,CSAQGLAGSSTDTQYF,TGCAGTGCTCAAGGACTAGCGGGGTCTAGCACAGATACGCAGTATTTT
NA,TRBV7-2,TRBJ2-3,few,CASNRGGSTDTQYF,TGTGCCAGCAACCGAGGGGGGAGCACAGATACGCAGTATTTT
NA,TRBV5-1,TRBJ1-1,many,CASSLLTPGTEAFF,TGCGCCAGCAGCTTGCTGACACCGGGGACTGAAGCTTTCTTT
NA,TRBV20-1,TRBJ1-5,few,CSAIPLHGGPQHF,TGCAGTGCTATCCCCCTGCATGGGGGACCCCAGCATTTT
TRBD2,TRBV19,TRBJ2-2,NA,CASSRASGNTGELFF,TGTGCCAGTAGTAGGGCTAGCGGTAACACCGGGGAGCTGTTTTTT
TRBD2,TRBV25-1,TRBJ2-1,few,CASSDLAGEDEQFF,TGTGCCAGCAGTGATCTAGCGGGAGAGGATGAGCAGTTCTTC